This TCR beta chain was sequenced in a study of early stage breast cancer tumors. Regarding the study as a whole: Tumors had approximately 2.7-fold higher T cell density than normal breast.

Points on this clone: No antigen is known for it.

The length of the CDR3 is 14 residues. Germline-derived CDR1 and CDR2 are SGHRS and YFSETQ. Deletions cut 0 bases from V and 6 bases from J, with 12 bases between. Each sample had two DNA replicates, around 0.53 ug blood or about 1.4 ug tissue. Assay: immunoSEQ multiplex PCR; the TCRdb copy retains only in-frame clones and omits some. Seen here are about 72,000 clones, more than 60% observed once, and the top ten hold approximately 3.7%. Sequencing was done on a sample of blood. The sequence derives from a person between 55 and 69 years old with breast cancer. The rearrangement links TRBV5-1 to TRBJ1-2, with D tentatively TRBD1 (6 bases). The CDR3 here is CASSLGTGRDGYTF. The DNA for the CDR3 is TGCGCCAGCAGCTTGGGAACAGGGAGAGATGGCTACACCTTC. The full variable domain, with the rest looked up from reference TRBV5-1 and TRBJ1-2, is KAGVTQTPRYLIKTRGQQVTLSCSPISGHRSVSWYQQTPGQGLQFLFEYFSETQRNKGNFPGRFSGRQFSNSRSEMNVSTLELGDSALYLCASSLGTGRDGYTFGSGTRLTVV.